This is a list of T cell receptor beta chains from one sample in a study of CD8+ T cells in alopecia areata. Here immunoSEQ multiplex PCR was the method, and the copy in TCRdb shows in-frame clones only, minus some. In the table there are about 180,000 clones, about 48% of which are singletons. Source: CD8+ T cells sorted from blood, taken at week 24, from a patient treated with tofacitinib. The receptors shown here come from a human donor with alopecia areata. Both conserved end residues are part of each CDR3. The D gene is left open where the match is weak.

d_call,v_call,j_call,cdr3_aa
-,TRBV30,TRBJ1-5,CAWSGSLKHQPQHF
-,TRBV4-3,TRBJ2-3,CASSQEWGTTDTQYF
-,TRBV30,TRBJ2-3,CAWNPPGSSTDTQYF
-,TRBV30,TRBJ1-1,CAWNEQGNTEAFF
TRBD1,TRBV14,TRBJ2-4,CASSQAGQGAAKNIQYF
-,TRBV6-5,TRBJ1-4,CASSYSSRVGEKLFF
TRBD1,TRBV13,TRBJ1-5,CASSSGTGGNQPQHF
-,TRBV4-1,TRBJ2-1,CASSQDLAEYYNEQFF
TRBD1,TRBV9,TRBJ2-7,CASTPGTGFYEQYF
-,TRBV19,TRBJ2-2,CASSAPVGGTRAGELFF
TRBD1,TRBV9,TRBJ1-1,CASSVGQGAREAFF
-,TRBV29-1,TRBJ2-2,CSVEQFANTGELFF
-,TRBV10-3,TRBJ1-2,CAIKAGDGPTF